This T cell receptor (beta chain) was sequenced for a study of shared clonotypes between healthy human individuals. This clone has more than one count but fewer than ten. The table came from immunoSEQ multiplex PCR; TCRdb's copy has only in-frame clones and leaves some out. Among about half a million clones, more than 75% were seen once, and the ten largest hold about 12%. This sequence originates from a woman aged 40 to 49 in good health. Some clones in this sample may be carry-over from other donors' samples. Sequenced sample: PBMCs.

The CDR3 loop reads CASARAKGAFF. Written as DNA, the CDR3 is TGTGCCAGCGCCCGGGCCAAGGGGGCTTTCTTT. The J gene is TRBJ1-1, the V gene TRBV27; possibly TRBD1 for D (5 bases). The length of the CDR3 is 11 residues. V lost 8 bases and J lost 11, with 15 bases in between. Germline CDR1 is MNHEY and CDR2 is SMNVEV (reference sequence).